This entry lists 26 T cell receptor beta chains sequenced from one sample in a study of blood T cell repertoires in COVID-19. Clones were sequenced by immunoSEQ multiplex PCR, and TCRdb holds only the in-frame ones, with some missing. There are 150,000 to 170,000 clones in the sample; 80% to 90% occur only once, and around 7% lies in the top ten. The material sequenced was PBMCs or T cells enriched from blood (not recorded which). Receptors originate from a man aged 50-59 years who had recovered from COVID-19.

The V and J genes are TRBV7-9 and TRBJ2-2; TRBD1 agrees at 9 bases. The CDR3 spans 15 residues. After removal of 5 bases from V and 2 bases from J, the junction contained 3 bases not matched to a gene. Per the germline V gene, CDR1 is SEHNR and CDR2 is FQNEAQ (reference sequence). The chain's CDR3 is CASSLTGGNTGELFF. In DNA, the CDR3 is TGTGCCAGCAGCCTGACAGGGGGTAACACCGGGGAGCTGTTTTTT. The full variable domain, rest sourced from reference TRBV7-9 and TRBJ2-2, is DTGVSQNPRHKITKRGQNVTFRCDPISEHNRLYWYRQTLGQGPEFLTYFQNEAQLEKSRLLSDRFSAERPKGSFSTLEIQRTEQGDSAMYLCASSLTGGNTGELFFGEGSRLTVL.

This chain uses TRBV7-2 with TRBJ1-5, with D unresolved. Germline V gives CDR1 SGHTA, CDR2 FQGNSA. This CDR3 has 13 residues. The V end was cut by 2 bases, the J end by 3 bases, with 5 bases between. CDR3 residues: CASSLQANQPQHF. The CDR3 coding sequence is TGTGCCAGCAGCTTACAGGCCAATCAGCCCCAGCATTTT. Full variable domain (outside the CDR3, taken from reference TRBV7-2 and TRBJ1-5): GAGVSQSPSNKVTEKGKDVELRCDPISGHTALYWYRQSLGQGLEFLIYFQGNSAPDKSGLPSDRFSAERTGGSVSTLTIQRTQQEDSAVYLCASSLQANQPQHFGDGTRLSIL.

The V gene is TRBV2, the J gene TRBJ1-2; 9 bases are a match to TRBD1. The V segment lost 4 bases and the J segment 4 bases; nucleotides outside the gene matches: 4. The germline V gene has CDR1 SNHLY and CDR2 FYNNEI. The CDR3 runs 14 residues. CDR3 loop: CASSADRGAYGYTF. As DNA, the CDR3 is TGTGCCAGCAGTGCGGACAGGGGCGCCTATGGCTACACCTTC.

V and J are TRBV6-6 and TRBJ1-1, with a possible D match to TRBD1 (5 bases). This CDR3 has 15 residues. Germline assignment: CDR1 MNHNY and CDR2 SVGAGI (reference sequence). The V end was cut by 2 bases, the J end by 1 base, with 11 bases between. The CDR3 protein is CASSYDRHQNTEAFF. CDR3 sequence (DNA): TGTGCCAGCAGTTACGACAGACACCAGAACACTGAAGCTTTCTTT.

This chain joins TRBV4-2 and TRBJ2-1; TRBD2 matches at 7 bases. The CDR3 consists of 16 residues. CDR1 is LGHNA, CDR2 YNFKEQ, per germline. J was trimmed by 2 bases and V by 0 bases; bases with no gene match: 4. CDR3 region: CASSQEGAGAYNEQFF. CDR3 DNA sequence: TGTGCCAGCAGCCAAGAGGGCGCGGGGGCCTACAATGAGCAGTTCTTC.

This clone was recorded once. The genes are TRBV6-5 and TRBJ1-2; TRBD1 matches 8 bases. The CDR3 has 14 residues. Germline V CDR1 and CDR2: MNHEY, SVGAGI. Trimming cost V 6 bases and J 8 bases; bases outside gene matches: 11. The chain's CDR3 is CASSISGGRHGYTF. CDR3 DNA sequence: TGTGCCAGCAGCATATCAGGGGGCCGCCACGGCTACACCTTC.

This clone came up once. This chain joins TRBV5-1 and TRBJ1-2; TRBD1 agrees at 8 bases. With V trimmed by 2 bases and J by 6 bases, 3 bases remained unmatched. The CDR3 totals 13 residues. Per the germline V gene, CDR1 is SGHRS and CDR2 is YFSETQ. CDR3: CASSFLTGDGYTF. CDR3 DNA sequence: TGCGCCAGCAGCTTTTTGACAGGGGATGGCTACACCTTC.

The chain links TRBV6-5 to TRBJ2-7; weak D call: TRBD2 (7 bases). In germline, CDR1 is MNHEY, CDR2 SVGAGI. The CDR3 is 13 residues long. With 2 bases removed from V and 4 bases from J, the gap between germline ends came to 9 bases. The CDR3 DNA sequence: TGTGCCAGCAGTTACAAGGGGGGGTACGAGCAGTACTTC. It codes for CASSYKGGYEQYF.

The chain's CDR3 is CASSEGTGLFQETQYF. The CDR3 DNA sequence: TGTGCCAGCAGTGAGGGGACGGGACTGTTCCAAGAGACCCAGTACTTC. The chain recombines TRBV25-1 with TRBJ2-5; possible D gene TRBD2, 6 bases. Trimming pared 3 bases from V and 1 base from J, leaving 15 bases between. The germline V gene encodes CDR1 MGHDK and CDR2 SYGVNS. The CDR3 totals 16 residues.

This chain connects TRBV7-9 to TRBJ2-4; TRBD2 matches 7 bases. CDR1 and CDR2 (germline): SEHNR, FQNEAQ (reference sequence). The CDR3 is 14 residues long. With 1 base clipped from V and 6 bases from J, the junction kept 3 bases outside the gene matches. CDR3 residues: CASSLEGRVNIQYF. CDR3 coding DNA: TGTGCCAGCAGCTTAGAGGGGAGGGTAAACATTCAGTACTTC.

V and J are TRBV20-1 and TRBJ1-5, with 8 bases identical to TRBD1. Germline-derived CDR1 and CDR2 are DFQATT and SNEGSKA (reference sequence). The CDR3 is made up of 16 amino acids. V was pared by 3 bases and J by 2 bases, with 9 bases of the junction left unmatched. In DNA form, the CDR3 reads TGCAGTGCTAGTAACAGGGGGAACGTTGGCAATCAGCCCCAGCATTTT. Translation: CSASNRGNVGNQPQHF.

The J gene is TRBJ2-1, the V gene TRBV29-1, with D possibly matching TRBD1 (7 bases). This CDR3 has 12 residues. Germline loops: CDR1 SQVTM, CDR2 ANQGSEA. V lost 4 bases, J lost 9 bases, and 13 bases lay in between. CDR3 sequence reads: CSVGRGPLEQFF. DNA for the CDR3: TGCAGCGTTGGGAGGGGGCCGCTTGAGCAGTTCTTC.

This clone was detected a few times. The V call is TRBV3-1 (or the pseudogene TRBV3-2), the J call TRBJ2-7; 7 bases agree with TRBD1. J lost 6 bases, V lost 1 base, and 12 bases had no gene match. The CDR3 loop spans 16 amino acids. Germline V lookup: CDR1 LGHDT, CDR2 YNNKEL (reference sequence). The CDR3 DNA follows: TGTGCCAGCAGCCAAGGCTTTGGGACAGAGGGTCTCGAGCAGTACTTC. As protein: CASSQGFGTEGLEQYF.

In DNA form, the CDR3 reads TGCAGCGTTGAATATCAGGGGGAGACCCAGTACTTC. This encodes CSVEYQGETQYF. The chain links TRBV29-1 to TRBJ2-5; possibly TRBD1 for D (6 bases). The germline CDR1 and CDR2 sequences are SQVTM and ANQGSEA. This CDR3 region has 12 residues. Trimming took off 2 bases at V and 5 bases at J, with 9 bases between the two ends.

The CDR3 loop is CASSLRTSGGHTDTQYF. DNA of the CDR3: TGCGCCAGCAGCTTAAGGACTAGCGGGGGCCATACAGATACGCAGTATTTT. The genes are TRBV5-1 and TRBJ2-3, with 13 bases identical to TRBD2. Trimming took 2 bases from V and 3 from J; bases not matched to a gene: 6. CDR1 and CDR2 (germline): SGHRS, YFSETQ. The CDR3 totals 17 residues.

The rearrangement joins TRBV7-2 to TRBJ2-7; TRBD1 matches 8 bases. The J segment lost 2 bases and the V segment lost 4 bases, leaving 10 bases of the junction unmatched. In germline, CDR1 is SGHTA, CDR2 FQGNSA. The CDR3 runs 16 residues. The CDR3 spells CASSYRPGQEAYEQYF. The CDR3 DNA reads as TGTGCCAGCAGCTACCGACCGGGACAGGAGGCCTACGAGCAGTACTTC.

The chain uses TRBV7-2 and TRBJ1-2, with 8 bases matching TRBD1. Germline CDR1 is SGHTA and CDR2 is FQGNSA. The CDR3 is 13 residues long. The V gene end was trimmed by 3 bases and the J gene end by 10 bases; junction bases not matched to a gene: 7. The CDR3 bases are TGTGCCAGCAGCTTTGTACAGGGGGACCTCTACACCTTC. Its translation: CASSFVQGDLYTF.

CDR3 DNA: TGTGCCAGCAGCGAGGGACTCTCCGGAACCGGGGAGCTGTTTTTT. Translating gives CASSEGLSGTGELFF. The J gene is TRBJ2-2, the V gene TRBV3-1 (or the pseudogene TRBV3-2); the D gene is possibly TRBD2 (6 bases). Germline V gives CDR1 LGHDT, CDR2 YNNKEL (reference sequence). The CDR3 is 15 amino acids. Trimming removed 5 bases from V and 5 bases from J, with 15 bases in between.

This clone was seen only once. The identical CDR3 is also encoded by other nucleotide sequences in the sample. The chain couples TRBV27 to TRBJ2-7; 8 nucleotides line up with TRBD1. V gave up 0 bases and J gave up 2 bases; unmatched junction bases: 3. The length of the CDR3 is 15 residues. The germline CDR1 and CDR2 sequences are MNHEY and SMNVEV (reference sequence). The CDR3 sequence: CASSLSGQGPYEQYF. CDR3 DNA sequence: TGTGCCAGCAGTTTATCTGGACAGGGACCCTACGAGCAGTACTTC.

As concerns this clone: The sample contains more than one DNA sequence encoding this CDR3. The chain links TRBV5-1 to TRBJ2-1; the match to TRBD2 covers 10 bases. The J segment lost 2 bases and the V segment lost 5 bases, leaving 7 bases of the junction unmatched. This CDR3 region has 16 residues. Germline V gives CDR1 SGHRS, CDR2 YFSETQ. Here the CDR3 reads CASSLPLAGAYNEQFF. The CDR3 nucleotides read TGCGCCAGCAGTCTACCCCTAGCGGGGGCCTACAATGAGCAGTTCTTC.

This clone was recorded once. This sequence joins TRBV27 and TRBJ2-7, with D unresolved. Germline V gene data show CDR1 as MNHEY and CDR2 as SMNVEV (reference sequence). The CDR3 sequence is 13 residues long. V lost 2 bases to trimming and J lost 4 bases, with 9 bases between them. The CDR3 sequence: CASSLKSAYEQYF. The CDR3 DNA reads TGTGCCAGCAGTTTAAAGTCAGCGTACGAGCAGTACTTC.

The rearrangement links TRBV15 to TRBJ1-5; 8 bases line up with TRBD1. V gave up 5 bases and J gave up 7 bases; unmatched junction bases: 10. The CDR3 is 15 residues long. The germline V gene encodes CDR1 LNHNV and CDR2 YYDKDF (reference sequence). The CDR3 spells CATSQRTGTGQPQHF. The CDR3 DNA is TGTGCCACCAGCCAACGGACAGGGACGGGACAGCCCCAGCATTTT.

The rearrangement links TRBV29-1 to TRBJ2-3; the D gene is possibly TRBD2 (7 bases). The CDR3 has 14 residues. Trimming took 5 bases from V and 0 from J, leaving 12 bases between them. From germline, CDR1 is SQVTM and CDR2 ANQGSEA. CDR3 nucleotides: TGCAGCGTTCGTCGGGGGGCCAGCACAGATACGCAGTATTTT. Translated, it gives CSVRRGASTDTQYF.

A few counts support this clone. The rearrangement links TRBV6-5 to TRBJ1-4, with 8 bases matching TRBD1. CDR3 size: 14 residues. Germline lookup yields CDR1 MNHEY and CDR2 SVGAGI. The trim removed 9 bases at V and 3 bases at J, leaving 6 bases unmatched. CDR3 sequence: CASCRGQANEKLFF. The CDR3, as DNA: TGTGCCAGTTGCAGGGGGCAGGCTAATGAAAAACTGTTTTTT.

The rearrangement links TRBV5-1 to TRBJ2-5; no clear D gene. Germline CDR1 is SGHRS and CDR2 is YFSETQ. This CDR3 is built from 14 residues. V was clipped by 2 bases and J by 3 bases, with 11 bases between them. The CDR3 DNA sequence: TGCGCCAGCAGCTTCATAAGTGAGAAAGAGACCCAGTACTTC. Its protein product is CASSFISEKETQYF.

This clone has only a few counts. The rearrangement joins TRBV19 to TRBJ2-5; D possibly corresponds to TRBD2 (6 bases). Trimming took off 11 bases at V and 5 bases at J, with 21 bases between the two ends. Germline V gene lookup returns CDR1 LNHDA and CDR2 SQIVND (reference sequence). This CDR3 comprises 14 residues. The CDR3 DNA follows: TGTGCCTCCGCCCCGGACGGAGGGATGGAGACCCAGTACTTC. This encodes CASAPDGGMETQYF. Full variable domain (outside the CDR3, taken from reference TRBV19 and TRBJ2-5): DGGITQSPKYLFRKEGQNVTLSCEQNLNHDAMYWYRQDPGQGLRLIYYSQIVNDFQKGDIAEGYSVSREKKESFPLTVTSAQKNPTAFYLCASAPDGGMETQYFGPGTRLLVL.